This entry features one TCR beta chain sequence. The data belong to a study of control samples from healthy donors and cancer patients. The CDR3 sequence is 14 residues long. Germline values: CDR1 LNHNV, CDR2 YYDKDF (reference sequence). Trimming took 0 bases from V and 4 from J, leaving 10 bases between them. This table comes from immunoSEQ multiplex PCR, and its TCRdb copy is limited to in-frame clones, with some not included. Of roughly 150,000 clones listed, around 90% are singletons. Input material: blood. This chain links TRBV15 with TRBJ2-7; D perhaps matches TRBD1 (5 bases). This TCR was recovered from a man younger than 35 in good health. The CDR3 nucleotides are TGTGCCACCAGCAGAGATGGGGCTCTTTACGAGCAGTACTTC. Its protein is CATSRDGALYEQYF.